A selection of T cell receptor beta chains follows, all from one sample in a study of blood T cell repertoires in COVID-19. This table comes from immunoSEQ multiplex PCR, and its TCRdb copy is limited to in-frame clones, with some not included. The sample includes hundreds of thousands of clones, around 83% of them seen just once. What was sequenced was peripheral blood. Every receptor here comes from a man in his forties with acute or convalescent COVID-19. Each CDR3 is given with its conserved first and last residue. The D gene is left open where the match is weak. Clone sizes are given selectively: once, few, many, or a class where the clone is expanded.

J	V	size	D	DNA	CDR3
TRBJ2-1	TRBV4-1	-	-	TGCGCCAGCAGCCAGCTCGGGGGAACCTACAATGAGCAGTTCTTC	CASSQLGGTYNEQFF
TRBJ2-2	TRBV5-6	-	-	TGTGCCAGCAGCTTGGGGGGCAGCACCGGGGAGCTGTTTTTT	CASSLGGSTGELFF
TRBJ2-7	TRBV3-1/TRBV3-2	-	TRBD1	TGTGCCAGCAGCTTCCAGACAGGGAGACGCTACGAGCAGTACTTC	CASSFQTGRRYEQYF
TRBJ1-1	TRBV7-3	once	TRBD1	TGTGCCAGCAGCACCACCAGGGGGCTGGCTGAAGCTTTCTTT	CASSTTRGLAEAFF
TRBJ1-6	TRBV13	-	TRBD1	TGTGCCAGCAGCGCCGGGACAGGGAAGCATAATTCACCCCTCCACTTT	CASSAGTGKHNSPLHF
TRBJ1-1	TRBV18	-	TRBD1	TGTGCCAGCTCTCGAATTGGACAGGGTCACACTGAAGCTTTCTTT	CASSRIGQGHTEAFF
TRBJ2-1	TRBV9	-	-	TGTGCCAGCAGCGTAGAGGCTGGGGTGGGGGGACCACACAATGAGCAGTTCTTC	CASSVEAGVGGPHNEQFF
TRBJ1-5	TRBV7-2	-	-	TGTGCCAGCAGCTTAGGGGAGCCTCGGGAGGGTTGGGGCAATCAGCCCCAGCATTTT	CASSLGEPREGWGNQPQHF
TRBJ2-3	TRBV2	-	TRBD2	TGTGCCAGCAGTGTAGCTAGCGGGGGCTTCGGAGATACGCAGTATTTT	CASSVASGGFGDTQYF
TRBJ1-1	TRBV7-3	few	-	TGTGCCAGCAGCTTGCTGGGGACTCAAAACACTGAAGCTTTCTTT	CASSLLGTQNTEAFF
TRBJ2-6	TRBV6-4	-	TRBD2	TGTGCCAGCAGTGACTCTGCTAGCGGGGGAGAGGGGGCCAACGTCCTGACTTTC	CASSDSASGGEGANVLTF
TRBJ2-7	TRBV15	-	TRBD1	TGTGCCACCAGCCAGGGGGACAGCAGCTCCTACGAGCAGTACTTC	CATSQGDSSSYEQYF
TRBJ1-1	TRBV9	-	TRBD1	TGTGCCAGCAGCGTAGACTCAGACAGGGGAGGGAACACTGAAGCTTTCTTT	CASSVDSDRGGNTEAFF
TRBJ2-7	TRBV30	-	TRBD1	TGTGCCTGGAGCAAGGGACAGGGATTCGACGAGCAGTACTTC	CAWSKGQGFDEQYF
TRBJ1-1	TRBV19	once	-	TGTGCCAGTTCCCACCCGAGTTCGCTCACTGAAGCTTTCTTT	CASSHPSSLTEAFF
TRBJ2-7	TRBV29-1	-	-	TGCAGCGTTCTTAGCTCCTACGAGCAGTACTTC	CSVLSSYEQYF
TRBJ2-1	TRBV11-1	-	TRBD2	TGTGCCAGCGGACTAGCGGGGGCGTACAATGAGCAGTTCTTC	CASGLAGAYNEQFF
TRBJ2-7	TRBV11-2	once	-	TGTGCCAGCAGCGCACTACCTCCGCAGGGGCGCCCCTACGAGCAGTACTTC	CASSALPPQGRPYEQYF
TRBJ1-3	TRBV5-1	-	-	TGCGCCAGCAGCTTGGAGGGGGTGAGCACCATATATTTT	CASSLEGVSTIYF
TRBJ1-5	TRBV3-1/TRBV3-2	-	TRBD1	TGTGCCAGCAGCCAGGGACAGGCGAATCAGCCCCAGCATTTT	CASSQGQANQPQHF
TRBJ2-7	TRBV5-8	-	TRBD2	TGTGCCGCCAGCCCCGGGCCGGCTAGCGGAACCTACGAGCAGTACTTC	CAASPGPASGTYEQYF
TRBJ1-5	TRBV9	-	TRBD1	TGTGCCAGCAGCTCTTCGGGGACAGGGAATCAGCCCCAGCATTTT	CASSSSGTGNQPQHF
TRBJ1-6	TRBV4-3	-	-	TGCGCCAGCAGCCAAGACGCCGGTCCATATAATTCACCCCTCCACTTT	CASSQDAGPYNSPLHF
TRBJ2-5	TRBV5-5	-	TRBD1	TGTGCCAGCAGCTGGACAGGGGAAAGGAGGCAAGAGACCCAGTACTTC	CASSWTGERRQETQYF
TRBJ1-1	TRBV5-1	few	TRBD1	TGCGCCAGCAGCTGGGGGGACAGGGATTGGACTGAAGCTTTCTTT	CASSWGDRDWTEAFF
TRBJ1-2	TRBV5-4	-	TRBD1	TGTGCCAGCAGCCCTACGCCCGGACAGGGCGACTATGGCTACACCTTC	CASSPTPGQGDYGYTF
TRBJ2-1	TRBV10-2	-	TRBD1	TGCGCCAGCAACGACAGGGAGTTGAATGAGCAGTTCTTC	CASNDRELNEQFF